The sequence of this T cell receptor beta chain was determined in a study of T cells in Graves' hyperthyroidism and ophthalmopathy. Broader study findings: Progression to ophthalmopathy was predicted a median of 6.5 months early. Most thyroid clonotypes expanded above 0.001 were also detected in blood.

This CDR3 comprises 15 residues. V dropped 6 bases and J dropped 4 bases, with 16 bases sitting between them. Per the germline V gene, CDR1 is SEHNR and CDR2 is FQNEAQ (reference sequence). In its sample, this clonotype was seen a few times. Its specificity is unknown. Patients were excluded for uncontrolled infection, other autoimmune disease, pregnancy or lactation. Amplification yielded TCR beta CDR3 regions, with RNA transcripts as the source. HTBI primers were the set used in a first-round RT-PCR of the TCR CDR3. Each CDR3 protein is one row after TCRdb ran MiXCR on the multiplex PCR reads. Here the sample spans 490,000 or so distinct CDR3 sequences, 40% to 55% being singletons.

Sequencing was done on a sample of peripheral blood or thyroid tissue (not recorded which). The TCR was taken from an adult woman with Graves' disease, either hyperthyroidism or ophthalmopathy (not recorded which). The chain combines TRBV7-9 with TRBJ1-3, with D uncertain. Here the CDR3 reads CASRPPTNAGNTIYF. CDR3 DNA: TGTGCCAGCAGACCTCCGACAAATGCAGGAAACACCATATATTTT.